Below, one T cell receptor beta chain is given with its context. No antigen is known for it. As for treatment: 10-day PBMC culture with coronavirus spike peptide pools or control peptides (ViraFEST assay). The Oncomine TCR Beta short-read assay was what sequenced the DNA obtained from cultured CD4+ T cells. Once CD4+ T cells had been cultured, genomic DNA was extracted from them. In TCRdb, the PCR reads were re-called with MiXCR into one record per CDR3 protein. The top ten hold approximately 24% of the sample, which has about 10,000 distinct CDR3 sequences, nearly 25% seen once. This entry comes from a study of vaccination and CD4 T cells after COVID-19. Findings and limits, study-wide: The researchers studied relatively few convalescent patients and omitted early post-infection timepoints. Spike mono-reactive status applied to 304 of 307 vaccine-specific clones in convalescent patients.

The TCR originated in a human donor who received a COVID-19 vaccine. The source material was CD4+ T cells from blood, cultured in vitro, sampled before SARS-CoV-2 vaccination.

CDR3 sequence: CASSLGATVQETQYF. The CDR3, as DNA: TGTGCCAGCAGCTTGGGCGCGACAGTGCAAGAGACCCAGTACTTC. This chain links TRBV5-4 with TRBJ2-5; tentative D call: TRBD1 (5 bases). CDR1 and CDR2 from the germline V gene are SGHNT and YYREEE (reference sequence). The CDR3 spans 15 residues. The V gene lost 0 bases and the J gene lost 2 bases, with 11 bases spanning the gap.